Below, 13 T cell receptor beta chains from the same sample are listed, as sequenced in a study of OX40 agonist ivuxolimab in advanced cancers. Repertoires were generated with immunoSEQ multiplex PCR, while TCRdb's copy carries only in-frame clones and drops some. The table has 100,000 or so clones, approximately 90% seen once. This specimen consisted of CD4+ or CD8+ T cells sorted from blood, obtained in a trial of the OX40 agonist ivuxolimab. Receptors originate from an adult with an advanced solid tumor such as melanoma, head and neck, liver or kidney cancer.

This rearrangement joins TRBV18 to TRBJ2-5; no clear D. The V gene lost 0 bases and the J gene lost 4 bases, with 6 bases spanning the gap. This CDR3 contains 13 residues. CDR1 and CDR2 (germline): KGHSH, LQKENI. The CDR3 protein is CASSPPMGETQYF. DNA for the CDR3: TGTGCCAGCTCACCACCGATGGGAGAGACCCAGTACTTC.

The chain uses TRBV7-2 and TRBJ2-7, with D hard to call. Germline values: CDR1 SGHTA, CDR2 FQGNSA. CDR3 size: 14 residues. V shed 3 bases and J shed 4 bases, with 13 bases lying between them. Here the CDR3 DNA reads TGTGCCAGCAGCTTTTGGGTTGCCGGGTACGAGCAGTACTTC. It encodes CASSFWVAGYEQYF.

The chain combines TRBV2 with TRBJ2-1; the D gene is possibly TRBD1 (5 bases). Trimming cost V 6 bases and J 1 base, with 13 bases left between them. This CDR3 region has 15 residues. The V gene's germline CDR1 is SNHLY and CDR2 FYNNEI. The CDR3 bases are TGTGCCAGCAGGGCCGGCAGGGCATCCTACAATGAGCAGTTCTTC. Protein: CASRAGRASYNEQFF.

The chain combines TRBV4-2 with TRBJ1-2; possible D gene TRBD1, 5 bases. The CDR3 contains 14 residues. V lost 4 bases and J lost 3, with 12 bases in between. From germline, CDR1 is LGHNA and CDR2 YNFKEQ. CDR3 loop: CASSLWGGDYGYTF. The CDR3, as DNA: TGTGCCAGCAGCCTCTGGGGGGGGGACTATGGCTACACCTTC.

The chain has TRBV5-1 and TRBJ2-1, with 13 nucleotides matching TRBD2. The CDR3 has 14 residues. Trimming took 5 bases from V and 6 from J; bases not matched to a gene: 2. Germline V gives CDR1 SGHRS, CDR2 YFSETQ. The CDR3 loop is CASRRTSGGNEQFF. The CDR3 nucleotides read TGCGCCAGCAGGAGGACTAGCGGGGGCAATGAGCAGTTCTTC.

The chain carries TRBV5-1 and TRBJ2-3, with a tentative D call TRBD2 (6 bases). Trimming removed 4 bases at V and 1 base at J, with 10 bases between. CDR1 is SGHRS and CDR2 is YFSETQ in the germline V gene. CDR3 length: 14 residues. The CDR3 DNA sequence: TGCGCCAGCAGCATGGGACTGGGCACAGATACGCAGTATTTT. This sequence encodes CASSMGLGTDTQYF.

The rearrangement uses TRBV5-1 and TRBJ2-4, with D perhaps matching TRBD2 (5 bases). V lost 0 bases and J lost 0, with 10 bases in between. The CDR3 length is 16 residues. Per germline, CDR1 SGHRS and CDR2 YFSETQ. The chain's CDR3 is CASSLDQRLAKNIQYF. The CDR3 nucleotides read TGCGCCAGCAGCTTGGATCAGCGGCTAGCCAAAAACATTCAGTACTTC.

The gene calls are TRBV7-8 and TRBJ1-6, with unresolved D. The CDR3 is 14 residues long. CDR1 is SGHVS, CDR2 FQNEAQ, per germline. V lost 1 base and J 1 base, leaving 2 bases between the germline ends. CDR3 loop: CASSLVSYNSPLHF. In nucleotides, the CDR3 is TGTGCCAGCAGCTTAGTTTCCTATAATTCACCCCTCCACTTT.

V and J are TRBV6-5 and TRBJ2-7; 9 bases map to TRBD1. J gave up 2 bases and V 2 bases, and 1 base lay outside the gene matches. Per germline, CDR1 MNHEY and CDR2 SVGAGI. CDR3 length: 14 residues. In DNA, the CDR3 is TGTGCCAGCAGTTACAACAGGGGGCCCTACGAGCAGTACTTC. Translated, it gives CASSYNRGPYEQYF.

The rearrangement uses TRBV27 and TRBJ2-5, with no clear D. The CDR3 has 12 residues. Germline loops: CDR1 MNHEY, CDR2 SMNVEV (reference sequence). V was trimmed by 6 bases and J by 5 bases, leaving 10 bases between them. CDR3 region: CASSQTLETQYF. The CDR3 DNA is TGTGCCAGCAGCCAGACCCTGGAGACCCAGTACTTC.

This clone was found once. V and J are TRBV15 and TRBJ2-3; possibly TRBD2 for D (5 bases). CDR3 size: 16 residues. The V end was cut by 0 bases, the J end by 0 bases, with 10 bases between. Looked up from germline, CDR1 is LNHNV and CDR2 is YYDKDF (reference sequence). CDR3 DNA sequence: TGTGCCACCAGCAGAGATTGGTCGGGGAGCACAGATACGCAGTATTTT. Translated, it gives CATSRDWSGSTDTQYF.

The J gene is TRBJ2-2, the V gene TRBV21-1; the table gives TRBD1 as D, unverified against the DNA. TRBV21-1 is a documented pseudogene. This CDR3 is built from 18 residues. The CDR3 DNA follows: TGTGCCAGCAGCATACAGGGAAGGAGACAGGGGAACACCGGGGAGCTGTTTTTT. Protein product: CASSIQGRRQGNTGELFF.

Concerning this clone: Other nucleotide sequences from this sample produce the same CDR3. The chain has TRBV5-1 and TRBJ2-3; D is uncertain. The CDR3 contains 11 residues. Trimming cost V 4 bases and J 3 bases, with 3 bases left between them. Looked up from germline, CDR1 is SGHRS and CDR2 is YFSETQ. CDR3 sequence reads: CASSLTDTQYF. The DNA for the CDR3 is TGCGCCAGCAGCCTTACAGATACGCAGTATTTT. The whole variable domain, remainder taken from reference TRBV5-1 and TRBJ2-3, is KAGVTQTPRYLIKTRGQQVTLSCSPISGHRSVSWYQQTPGQGLQFLFEYFSETQRNKGNFPGRFSGRQFSNSRSEMNVSTLELGDSALYLCASSLTDTQYFGPGTRLTVL.